The 14 T cell receptor beta chains given below trace back to one sample, sequenced in a study of T-cell reconstitution after alpha-beta-depleted transplantation in children. Using unique molecular identifiers, the investigators prepared the TCRbeta library. TCRdb reprocessed the PCR reads with MiXCR, giving one entry per CDR3 protein. The data show roughly 180,000 distinct CDR3 sequences, with about 15% seen just once and about 12% held by the top ten. The material sequenced was PBMCs from the stem cell graft donor, taken from the stem cell graft. Source of these receptors: a human donor who donated a stem cell graft to a child with acute lymphoblastic leukemia.

The chain joins TRBV7-8 to TRBJ2-2; 13 bases fit TRBD2. Germline CDR1 is SGHVS and CDR2 is FQNEAQ. V shed 6 bases and J 1 base; nucleotides not matched to a gene: 11. The CDR3 covers 19 residues. The CDR3 is CASRAFTSGRVRNTGELFF. The CDR3 region has the DNA TGTGCCAGCAGAGCATTTACTAGCGGGAGGGTCCGGAACACCGGGGAGCTGTTTTTT.

This clonotype has at least ten counts. V is TRBV12-3 or TRBV12-4 and J is TRBJ1-3; weak D call: TRBD1 (5 bases). This CDR3 spans 14 amino acids. Trimming took off 3 bases at V and 4 bases at J, with 10 bases between the two ends. The CDR3 protein is CASSFGHLGNTIYF. CDR3 bases: TGTGCCAGCAGTTTCGGACACTTGGGAAACACCATATATTTT.

There are many counts of this clonotype. V is TRBV5-1 and J is TRBJ2-3; D is unresolved. CDR1 and CDR2 (germline): SGHRS, YFSETQ. V shed 5 bases and J shed 4 bases, with 17 bases lying between them. The CDR3 length is 15 residues. This CDR3 reads CASRSGEEGADTQYF. The CDR3, as DNA: TGCGCCAGCAGATCCGGTGAGGAAGGTGCAGATACGCAGTATTTT.

The chain combines TRBV4-1 with TRBJ2-2; 12 bases map to TRBD1. J lost 5 bases, V lost 1 base, and 11 bases had no gene match. Germline V lookup: CDR1 MGHRA, CDR2 YSYEKL. The CDR3 is 19 residues long. The CDR3 DNA is TGCGCCAGCAGCCAAGGACTGTGGGACAGGGGGCGAGATACCGGGGAGCTGTTTTTT. Protein sequence: CASSQGLWDRGRDTGELFF.

This clonotype has a count of ten or more. V is TRBV20-1 and J is TRBJ2-5; TRBD1 might be the D (6 bases). This CDR3 has 15 residues. CDR1 and CDR2 (germline): DFQATT, SNEGSKA (reference sequence). Trimming took off 6 bases at V and 5 bases at J, with 22 bases between the two ends. In nucleotides, the CDR3 is TGCAGTGCCACTCCGGGACAAGATACGAGGGAGACCCAGTACTTC. Residues: CSATPGQDTRETQYF.

About this clonotype: Just one base apart from a much larger clone, this may be a read error. The chain couples TRBV4-1 to TRBJ2-7; no reliable D call. The CDR3 covers 15 residues. Per germline, CDR1 MGHRA and CDR2 YSYEKL. The V and J ends lost 1 base and 4 bases respectively, with 14 bases between them. The CDR3 here is CASSQGLGWIYEQYF. The CDR3, as DNA: TGCGCCAGCAGCCAAGGACTTGGCTGGATATACGAGCAGTACTTC.

This clonotype came up many times. CDR3 amino acids: CASSAPDRVLTGELFF. The DNA for the CDR3 is TGTGCCAGCAGCGCCCCCGACAGGGTTTTAACCGGGGAGCTGTTTTTT. The V call is TRBV9, the J call TRBJ2-2; the match to TRBD1 covers 7 bases. V gave up 3 bases and J gave up 5 bases; unmatched junction bases: 10. Germline assignment: CDR1 SGDLS and CDR2 YYNGEE. This CDR3 spans 16 amino acids.

CDR3 residues: CASSSQGDTGELFF. DNA of the CDR3: TGCGCCAGCAGTTCCCAGGGGGACACCGGGGAGCTGTTTTTT. The chain carries TRBV5-1 and TRBJ2-2; 7 bases match TRBD1. In germline, CDR1 is SGHRS, CDR2 YFSETQ. The CDR3 runs 14 residues. With V trimmed by 5 bases and J by 3 bases, 4 bases remained unmatched.

This clonotype has a count of ten or more. CDR3 region: CAISERGYQPQHF. The CDR3 bases are TGTGCCATCAGTGAGAGGGGGTATCAGCCCCAGCATTTT. This chain links TRBV10-3 with TRBJ1-5, with D possibly matching TRBD1 (6 bases). The CDR3 extends over 13 amino acids. Trimming removed 2 bases from V and 5 bases from J, with 7 bases in between. Germline assignment: CDR1 ENHRY and CDR2 SYGVKD.

This clonotype was counted ten times or more. The chain couples TRBV10-3 to TRBJ2-1; perhaps TRBD1 as D (5 bases). Germline-derived CDR1 and CDR2 are ENHRY and SYGVKD. This CDR3 is built from 12 residues. V was pared by 6 bases and J by 6 bases, with 9 bases between. CDR3 loop: CAISDQGNEQFF. The CDR3 DNA reads as TGTGCCATCAGCGATCAGGGCAATGAGCAGTTCTTC.

The gene calls are TRBV7-2 and TRBJ2-1; D ambiguous. The length of the CDR3 is 13 residues. Trimming pared 2 bases from V and 5 bases from J, leaving 7 bases between. Germline V gene sequence: CDR1 SGHTA, CDR2 FQGNSA. This CDR3 is CASSLKRNNEQFF. The CDR3 DNA reads TGTGCCAGCAGCTTAAAAAGAAACAATGAGCAGTTCTTC.

In this sample, this clonotype turned up many times. The chain recombines TRBV5-1 with TRBJ2-2; 12 bases align to TRBD2. This CDR3 region has 16 residues. Germline trimming cut 0 bases from V and 5 bases from J; bases unmatched to any gene: 2. Germline CDR1 SGHRS, CDR2 YFSETQ. The CDR3: CASSLAGTSGTGELFF. CDR3 DNA: TGCGCCAGCAGCTTGGCCGGGACTAGCGGGACCGGGGAGCTGTTTTTT.

On this clonotype: A much larger clonotype is one base distant, so this may be a read error. The genes are TRBV12-3 or TRBV12-4 and TRBJ2-1, with D possibly being TRBD2 (5 bases). The CDR3 is 18 amino acids. The CDR3 reads CACSLREGLSSSYNEQFF. The CDR3 DNA follows: TGTGCCTGCAGTTTACGGGAAGGACTTTCGAGCTCCTACAATGAGCAGTTCTTC.

Notes on this clonotype: Being one base from a much bigger clone, this may be a read error. The V and J genes are TRBV5-1 and TRBJ2-2; maybe TRBD2 (6 bases). This CDR3 is built from 13 residues. Between the trimmed V and J ends, which lost 3 bases and 7 bases, there was a span of 10 bases. CDR1 is SGHRS, CDR2 YFSETQ, per germline. CDR3 nucleotide sequence: TGCGCCAGCAGCTACTTAGCGGACGGGGAGCTGTTTTTT. Its protein product is CASSYLADGELFF.